This T cell receptor beta chain was captured by sequencing in a study of blood T cell repertoires in COVID-19. Overall study context: Italy, Spain and the United States were the sources of the convalescent and acute COVID-19 samples. T cells, B-cell-depleted T cells, or PBMCs provided the cDNA or gDNA that served as material.

CDR3 length: 17 residues. The V end lost 4 bases, the J end lost 2 bases, and 18 bases lay between the germline ends. Germline CDR1 is LGHNA and CDR2 is YNFKEQ. Authors' data handling: Reference gene primer amplification yielded estimated nucleated cell counts. Using immunoSEQ multiplex PCR, the repertoire was profiled, and TCRdb retains in-frame clones only, with some absent. V and J calls and clone size are copied from that table; D and trimming were computed from the DNA. This table holds roughly 100,000 clones, roughly 86% found once. This clone has a single count. Sequencing was done on a sample of peripheral blood. The chain recombines TRBV4-2 with TRBJ1-3, with TRBD1 as a possible D gene (5 bases). The sequence was collected from a man aged 40-55 years with active or convalescent COVID-19. CDR3 bases: TGTGCCAGCAGCCGGGGGGGGAGCCGGGCTCCTGGAAACACCATATATTTT. Translated: CASSRGGSRAPGNTIYF.